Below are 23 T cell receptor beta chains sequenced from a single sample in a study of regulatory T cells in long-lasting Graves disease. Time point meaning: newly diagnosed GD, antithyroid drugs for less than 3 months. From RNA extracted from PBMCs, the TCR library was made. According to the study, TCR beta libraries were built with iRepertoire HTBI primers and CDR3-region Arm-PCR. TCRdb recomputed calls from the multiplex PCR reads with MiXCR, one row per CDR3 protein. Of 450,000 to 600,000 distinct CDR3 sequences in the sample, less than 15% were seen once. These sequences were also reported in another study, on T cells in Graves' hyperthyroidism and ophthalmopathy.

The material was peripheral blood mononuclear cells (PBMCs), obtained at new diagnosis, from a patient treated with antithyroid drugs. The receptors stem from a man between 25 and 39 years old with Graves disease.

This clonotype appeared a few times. The DNA of the CDR3 is TGTGCCAGCAGCCAATATCAAGCGGGAGGGCCCAATGAGCAGTTCTTC. This sequence encodes CASSQYQAGGPNEQFF. This chain uses TRBV3-1 with TRBJ2-1; 10 nucleotides match TRBD2. The V and J ends lost 2 bases and 6 bases, in that order; junction bases with no gene match: 7. The CDR3 consists of 16 residues. Germline loops: CDR1 LGHDT, CDR2 YNNKEL (reference sequence).

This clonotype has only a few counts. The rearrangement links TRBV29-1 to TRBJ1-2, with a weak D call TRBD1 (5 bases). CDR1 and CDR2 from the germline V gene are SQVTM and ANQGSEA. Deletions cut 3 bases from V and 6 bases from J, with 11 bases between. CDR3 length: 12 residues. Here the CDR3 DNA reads TGCAGCGTTGAGGTGACAGCAAATGGCTACACCTTC. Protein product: CSVEVTANGYTF.

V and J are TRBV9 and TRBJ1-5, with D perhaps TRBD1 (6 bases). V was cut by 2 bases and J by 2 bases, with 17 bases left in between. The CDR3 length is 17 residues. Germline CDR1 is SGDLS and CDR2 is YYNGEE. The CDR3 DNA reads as TGTGCCAGCAGCGTTGACAGGTCGTTAAAGGGCAATCAGCCCCAGCATTTT. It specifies CASSVDRSLKGNQPQHF.

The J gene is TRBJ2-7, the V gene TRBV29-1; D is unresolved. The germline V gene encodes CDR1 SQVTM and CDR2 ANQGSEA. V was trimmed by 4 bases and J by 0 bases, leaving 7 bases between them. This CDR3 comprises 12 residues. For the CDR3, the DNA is TGCAGCGTTGGTCCAGACTCCTACGAGCAGTACTTC. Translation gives CSVGPDSYEQYF.

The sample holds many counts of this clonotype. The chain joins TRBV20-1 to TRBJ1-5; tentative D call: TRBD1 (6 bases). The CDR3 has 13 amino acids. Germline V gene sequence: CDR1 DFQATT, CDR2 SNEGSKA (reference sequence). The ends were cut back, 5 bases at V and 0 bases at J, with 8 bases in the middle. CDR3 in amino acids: CSALTGSNQPQHF. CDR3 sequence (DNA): TGCAGTGCTTTGACAGGTAGCAATCAGCCCCAGCATTTT.

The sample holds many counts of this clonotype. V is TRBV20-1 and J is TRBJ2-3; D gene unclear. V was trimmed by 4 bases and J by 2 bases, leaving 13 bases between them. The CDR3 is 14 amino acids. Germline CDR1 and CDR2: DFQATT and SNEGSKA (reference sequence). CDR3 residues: CSATLGWLTDTQYF. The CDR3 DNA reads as TGCAGTGCTACCCTGGGTTGGCTCACAGATACGCAGTATTTT.

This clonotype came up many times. CDR3 coding DNA: TGCAGTGCCAGACCAGGGGCCGGGGAGCTGTTTTTT. Encoded protein: CSARPGAGELFF. This rearrangement joins TRBV20-1 to TRBJ2-2; D perhaps matches TRBD1 (6 bases). The V gene lost 6 bases and the J gene lost 6 bases, with 11 bases spanning the gap. This CDR3 comprises 12 residues. Germline CDR1 is DFQATT and CDR2 is SNEGSKA (reference sequence).

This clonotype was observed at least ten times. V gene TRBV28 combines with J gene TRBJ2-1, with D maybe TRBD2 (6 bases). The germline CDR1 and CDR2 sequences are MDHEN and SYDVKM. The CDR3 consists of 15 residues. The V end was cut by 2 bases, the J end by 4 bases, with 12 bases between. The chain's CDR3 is CASSLGGRLYNEQFF. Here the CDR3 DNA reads TGTGCCAGCAGTTTAGGGGGGAGGCTTTACAATGAGCAGTTCTTC.

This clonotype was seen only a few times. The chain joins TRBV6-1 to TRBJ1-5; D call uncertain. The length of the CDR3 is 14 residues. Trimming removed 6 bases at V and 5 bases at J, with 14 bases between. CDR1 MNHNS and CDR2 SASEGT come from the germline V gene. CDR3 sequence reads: CASRSTVIDQPQHF. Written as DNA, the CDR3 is TGTGCCAGCAGGTCGACGGTGATTGATCAGCCCCAGCATTTT.

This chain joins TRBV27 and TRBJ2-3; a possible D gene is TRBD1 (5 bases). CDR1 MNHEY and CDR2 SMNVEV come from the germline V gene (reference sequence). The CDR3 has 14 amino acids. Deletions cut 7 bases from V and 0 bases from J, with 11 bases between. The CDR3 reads CASTSGLSTDTQYF. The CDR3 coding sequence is TGTGCCAGCACTTCAGGGCTGAGCACAGATACGCAGTATTTT.

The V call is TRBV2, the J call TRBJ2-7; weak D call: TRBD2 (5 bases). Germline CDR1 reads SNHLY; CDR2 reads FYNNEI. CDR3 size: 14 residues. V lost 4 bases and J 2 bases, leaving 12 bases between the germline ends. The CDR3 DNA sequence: TGTGCCAGCAGTGTATCGGGGTTGGCCTACGAGCAGTACTTC. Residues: CASSVSGLAYEQYF.

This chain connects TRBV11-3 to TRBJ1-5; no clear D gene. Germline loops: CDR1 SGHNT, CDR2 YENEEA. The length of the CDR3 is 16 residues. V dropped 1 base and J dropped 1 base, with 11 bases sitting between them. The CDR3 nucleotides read TGTGCCAGCAGCTTAGGCGGCGAGTTGAGCAATCAGCCCCAGCATTTT. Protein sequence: CASSLGGELSNQPQHF.

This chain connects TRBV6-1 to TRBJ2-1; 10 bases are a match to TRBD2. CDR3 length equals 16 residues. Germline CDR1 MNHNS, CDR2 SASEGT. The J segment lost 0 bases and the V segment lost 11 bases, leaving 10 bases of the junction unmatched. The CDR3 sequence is CASRGSGGSSYNEQFF. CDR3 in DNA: TGTGCCTCTCGGGGTAGCGGGGGGAGCTCCTACAATGAGCAGTTCTTC.

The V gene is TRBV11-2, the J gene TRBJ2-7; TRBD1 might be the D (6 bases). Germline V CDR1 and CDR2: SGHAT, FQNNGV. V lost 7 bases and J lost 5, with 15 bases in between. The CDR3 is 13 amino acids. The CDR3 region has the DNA TGTGCCAGCAAATATACAGGGTTCAACGAGCAGTACTTC. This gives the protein CASKYTGFNEQYF.

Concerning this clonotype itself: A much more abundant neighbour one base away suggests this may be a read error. CDR3 in amino acids: CASSLPGQRRDTRYF. As DNA, the CDR3 is TGTGCCAGCAGTTTGCCAGGTCAAAGGCGAGATACGCGGTATTTT. The chain uses TRBV6-5 and TRBJ2-3; D unresolved. The V gene's germline CDR1 is MNHEY and CDR2 SVGAGI. The CDR3 totals 15 residues.

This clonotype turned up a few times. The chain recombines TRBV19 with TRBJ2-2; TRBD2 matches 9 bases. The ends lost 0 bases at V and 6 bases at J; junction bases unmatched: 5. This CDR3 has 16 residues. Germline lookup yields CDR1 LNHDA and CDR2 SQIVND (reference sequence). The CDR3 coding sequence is TGTGCCAGTAGTATAGATCAGCTAGCGGGACCCGGGGAGCTGTTTTTT. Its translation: CASSIDQLAGPGELFF.

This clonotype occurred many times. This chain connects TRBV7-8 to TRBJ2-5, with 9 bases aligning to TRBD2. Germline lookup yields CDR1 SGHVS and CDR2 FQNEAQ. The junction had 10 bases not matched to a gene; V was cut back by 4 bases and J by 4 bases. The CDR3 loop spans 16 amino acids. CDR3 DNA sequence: TGTGCCAGCAGCTCCCACTGGGCGGGAGGGGCAGAGACCCAGTACTTC. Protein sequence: CASSSHWAGGAETQYF.

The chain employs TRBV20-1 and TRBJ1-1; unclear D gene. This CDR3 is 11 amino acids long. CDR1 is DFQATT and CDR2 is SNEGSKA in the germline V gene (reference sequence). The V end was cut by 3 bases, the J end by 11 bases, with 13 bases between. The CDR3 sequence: CSASPSAGAFF. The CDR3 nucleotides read TGCAGTGCTAGTCCAAGCGCGGGGGCTTTCTTT.

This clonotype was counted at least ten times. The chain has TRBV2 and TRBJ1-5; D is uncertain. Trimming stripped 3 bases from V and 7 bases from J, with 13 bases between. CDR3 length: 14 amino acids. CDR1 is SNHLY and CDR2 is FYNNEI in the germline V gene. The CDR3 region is CASSDQEGGQPQHF. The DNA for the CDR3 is TGTGCCAGCAGTGATCAGGAGGGTGGACAGCCCCAGCATTTT. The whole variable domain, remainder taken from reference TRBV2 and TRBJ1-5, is EPEVTQTPSHQVTQMGQEVILRCVPISNHLYFYWYRQILGQKVEFLVSFYNNEISEKSEIFDDQFSVERPDGSNFTLKIRSTKLEDSAMYFCASSDQEGGQPQHFGDGTRLSIL.

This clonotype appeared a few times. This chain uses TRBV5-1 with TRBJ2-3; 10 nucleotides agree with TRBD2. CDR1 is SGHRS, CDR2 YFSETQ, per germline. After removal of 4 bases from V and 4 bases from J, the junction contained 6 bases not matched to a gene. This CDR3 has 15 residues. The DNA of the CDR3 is TGCGCCAGCAGCCTTTCTAGCGGGAGTCCAGATACGCAGTATTTT. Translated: CASSLSSGSPDTQYF. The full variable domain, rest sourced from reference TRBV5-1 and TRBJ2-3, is KAGVTQTPRYLIKTRGQQVTLSCSPISGHRSVSWYQQTPGQGLQFLFEYFSETQRNKGNFPGRFSGRQFSNSRSEMNVSTLELGDSALYLCASSLSSGSPDTQYFGPGTRLTVL.

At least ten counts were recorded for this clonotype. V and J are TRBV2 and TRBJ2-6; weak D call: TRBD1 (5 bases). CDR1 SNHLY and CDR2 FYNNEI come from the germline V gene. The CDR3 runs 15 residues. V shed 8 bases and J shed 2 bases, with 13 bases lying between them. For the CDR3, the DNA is TGTGCCAGCTCTACCAGGGTCACTGGGGCCAACGTCCTGACTTTC. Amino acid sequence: CASSTRVTGANVLTF.

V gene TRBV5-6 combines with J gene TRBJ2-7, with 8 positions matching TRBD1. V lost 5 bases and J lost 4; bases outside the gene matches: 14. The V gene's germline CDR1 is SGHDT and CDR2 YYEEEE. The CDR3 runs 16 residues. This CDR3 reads CASRRFETGVGYEQYF. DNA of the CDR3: TGTGCCAGCAGAAGGTTCGAGACAGGGGTCGGGTACGAGCAGTACTTC.

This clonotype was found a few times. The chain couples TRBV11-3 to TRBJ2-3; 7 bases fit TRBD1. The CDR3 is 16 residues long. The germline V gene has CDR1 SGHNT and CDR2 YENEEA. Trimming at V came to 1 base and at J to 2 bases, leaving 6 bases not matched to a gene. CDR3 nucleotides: TGTGCCAGCAGCTTAGGTCGGGACAGCAACACAGATACGCAGTATTTT. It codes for CASSLGRDSNTDTQYF.